This T cell receptor beta chain was recorded in a study of T cell repertoires in cytomegalovirus infection (dated by TCRdb to between 2018 and 2021). In terms of the full investigation: Alongside well-studied HLA-B-restricted epitopes, the peptide stimulations were aimed at recently identified HLA-C-restricted CMV epitopes, whose presentation resists viral immunomodulation. The HLA type of each donor mattered for the analysis, because public TCR beta signatures pointed to carriage of CMV infection along with the matching HLA type.

General conclusions and limits of the study: The ex vivo response was dominated by HLA-C-restricted CMV-specific TCR beta clonotypes, and the single most frequent clonotype in two of eight donors was supplied by these HLA-C-restricted clonotypes. Carriers of CMV infection plus the relevant HLA type were discriminated by the cumulative frequency of public TCR beta family members in the study cohort and in an independent roughly 400-donor cohort.

Its CDR3 holds 11 amino acids, cysteine through phenylalanine. The CDR3 DNA has 33 bases and is translated from base 1. From the germline V gene, CDR1 is SGHVS and CDR2 is FQNEAQ. V is shortened by 6 bases, J by 6 bases, and the region joining them spans 9 bases. Sequencing was performed on an Illumina HiSeq 1500. TCRdb itself trimmed the public reads at Q25 with fastp, ran MiXCR and retained productive beta chains. Every distinct CDR3 protein forms one entry, paired with its most common genes and DNA. The sample table holds about 71,000 distinct CDR3 sequences, of which more than 20% were seen once. The biggest ten clones account for roughly two thirds of the sample. The table lists this clonotype with a few counts. The clone's antigen remains unknown. No per-base quality is available; no much larger clone lies one base away. The label giving this sample's treatment or condition can be read as: in vitro stimulation with specific CMV peptide epitopes to enrich CMV-specific T cells.

The receptor's source is a human donor in good health (CMV status not recorded). Some clones in this sample may be carry-over from other donors' samples. The receptor chain draws on TRBV7-8 and TRBJ2-7; a confident D gene designation cannot be given. This sample comprised CD8+ T cells from cultured PBMCs, obtained from culture after CMV antigen stimulation. The bases are TGTGCCAGCAGACAACGGAGCGAGCAGTACTTC. The encoded protein is CASRQRSEQYF.